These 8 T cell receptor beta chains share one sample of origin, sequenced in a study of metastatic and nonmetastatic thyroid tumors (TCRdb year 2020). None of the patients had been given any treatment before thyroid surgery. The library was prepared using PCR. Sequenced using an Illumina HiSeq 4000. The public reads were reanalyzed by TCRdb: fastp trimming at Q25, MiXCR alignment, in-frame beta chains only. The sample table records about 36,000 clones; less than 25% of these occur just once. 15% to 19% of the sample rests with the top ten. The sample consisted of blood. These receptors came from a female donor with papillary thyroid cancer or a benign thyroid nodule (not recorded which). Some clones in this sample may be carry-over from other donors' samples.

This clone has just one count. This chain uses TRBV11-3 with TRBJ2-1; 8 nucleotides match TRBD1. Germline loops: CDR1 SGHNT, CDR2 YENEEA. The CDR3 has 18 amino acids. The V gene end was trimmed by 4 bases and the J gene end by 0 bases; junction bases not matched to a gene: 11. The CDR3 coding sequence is TGTGCCAGCAGCTCCCTGGACAGGGCCCAAAGCTCCTACAATGAGCAGTTCTTC. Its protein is CASSSLDRAQSSYNEQFF.

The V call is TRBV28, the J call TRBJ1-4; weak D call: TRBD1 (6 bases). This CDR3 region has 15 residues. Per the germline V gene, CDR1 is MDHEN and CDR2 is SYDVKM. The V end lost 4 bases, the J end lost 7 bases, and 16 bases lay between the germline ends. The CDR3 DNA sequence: TGTGCCAGCAGTTGGGAAGGGGGGCGAGTTGAAAAACTGTTTTTT. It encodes CASSWEGGRVEKLFF.

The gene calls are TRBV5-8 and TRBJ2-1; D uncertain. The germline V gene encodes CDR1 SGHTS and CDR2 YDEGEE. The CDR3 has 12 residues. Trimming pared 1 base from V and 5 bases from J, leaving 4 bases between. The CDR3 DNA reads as TGTGCCAGCAGCTTGATCCACAATGAGCAGTTCTTC. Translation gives CASSLIHNEQFF. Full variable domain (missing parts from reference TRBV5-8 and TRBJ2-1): EAGVTQSPTHLIKTRGQQATLRCSPISGHTSVYWYQQALGLGLQFLLWYDEGEERNRGNFPPRFSGRQFPNYSSELNVNALELEDSALYLCASSLIHNEQFFGPGTRLTVL.

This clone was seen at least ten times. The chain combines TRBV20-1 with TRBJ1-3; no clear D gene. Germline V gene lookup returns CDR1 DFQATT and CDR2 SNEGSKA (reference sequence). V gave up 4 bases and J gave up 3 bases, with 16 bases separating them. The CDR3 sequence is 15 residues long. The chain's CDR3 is CSAIPNRELGNTIYF. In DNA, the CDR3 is TGCAGTGCTATCCCTAACCGGGAACTTGGAAACACCATATATTTT.

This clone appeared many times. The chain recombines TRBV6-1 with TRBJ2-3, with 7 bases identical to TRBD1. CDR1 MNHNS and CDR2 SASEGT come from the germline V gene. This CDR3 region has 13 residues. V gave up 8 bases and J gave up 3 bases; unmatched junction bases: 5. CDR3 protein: CASRGQETDTQYF. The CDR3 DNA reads TGTGCCAGCCGAGGACAGGAAACAGATACGCAGTATTTT.

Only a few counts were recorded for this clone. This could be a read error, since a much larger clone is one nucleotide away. This chain's CDR3 is CASSLGQGGYGYTF. The CDR3 DNA reads TGTGCCAGCAGCTTGGGACAGGGAGGCTATGGCTACACCTTC. J is TRBJ1-2 and V is TRBV29-1; 9 nucleotides agree with TRBD1. Germline V gene data show CDR1 as SQVTM and CDR2 as ANQGSEA. This CDR3 is 14 amino acids long.

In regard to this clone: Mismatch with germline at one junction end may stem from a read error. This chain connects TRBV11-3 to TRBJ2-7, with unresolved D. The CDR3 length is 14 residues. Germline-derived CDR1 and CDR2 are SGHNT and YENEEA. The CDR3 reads CSSSSIGTTYEQYF. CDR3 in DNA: TGTTCCAGCAGCTCTATCGGCACTACCTACGAGCAGTACTTC.

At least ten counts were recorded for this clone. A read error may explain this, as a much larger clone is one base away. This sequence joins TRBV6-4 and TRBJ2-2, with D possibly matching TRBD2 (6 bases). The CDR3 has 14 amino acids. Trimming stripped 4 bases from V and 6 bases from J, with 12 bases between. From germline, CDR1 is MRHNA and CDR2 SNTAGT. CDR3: CASSVLGGPGELFF. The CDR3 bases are TGTGCCAGCAGTGTTTTGGGGGGACCCGGGGAGCTGTTTTTT.